This T cell receptor beta chain came from a study of CD8 T cells in ankylosing spondylitis. Whole-study findings and limits: There was a TCR beta motif, made of several highly homologous variants, that appeared characteristic of ankylosing spondylitis blood. Those disease-linked clones were CD8+; they were also relatively rare in peripheral blood.

The table lists this clonotype with many counts. Antigen unknown. TCRdb redid the calling of the 5' RACE reads with MiXCR, one entry per CDR3 protein. This table has 90,000 to 100,000 distinct CDR3 sequences, 7.5% to 9% appearing once. Germline V lookup: CDR1 LGHDT, CDR2 YNNKEL (reference sequence). With 0 bases removed from V and 0 bases from J, the gap between germline ends came to 8 bases. The CDR3 has 15 amino acids. The TCR sequence derives from a male donor with ankylosing spondylitis or in good health (not recorded which). The chain uses TRBV3-1 and TRBJ1-2; tentative D call: TRBD1 (5 bases). The sequencing sample was made of blood, either unsorted or a sorted T cell fraction (not recorded which). CDR3 amino acids: CASSQEATANYGYTF. The CDR3 region has the DNA TGTGCCAGCAGCCAAGAAGCGACAGCTAACTATGGCTACACCTTC.